This TCR beta chain was recorded in a study of blood T cell repertoires in COVID-19. The CDR3 length is 14 residues. Germline V gene lookup returns CDR1 SNHLY and CDR2 FYNNEI. Between the trimmed V and J ends, which lost 2 bases and 2 bases, there was a span of 8 bases. Original data processing: Reference gene primer amplification gave nucleated cell count estimates. Sequencing used immunoSEQ multiplex PCR; TCRdb keeps in-frame clones, though not all of them. That table furnishes V, J and clone size, whereas the DNA furnished D and trimming. The sample shows 85,000 to 90,000 clones, nearly 90% of them seen only once.

This receptor was taken from a woman over 75 with active COVID-19. Sequenced material: peripheral blood. The chain links TRBV2 to TRBJ2-3, with D unclear. CDR3 sequence: CASSETQTTDTQYF. CDR3 DNA sequence: TGTGCCAGCAGTGAAACTCAAACCACAGATACGCAGTATTTT.